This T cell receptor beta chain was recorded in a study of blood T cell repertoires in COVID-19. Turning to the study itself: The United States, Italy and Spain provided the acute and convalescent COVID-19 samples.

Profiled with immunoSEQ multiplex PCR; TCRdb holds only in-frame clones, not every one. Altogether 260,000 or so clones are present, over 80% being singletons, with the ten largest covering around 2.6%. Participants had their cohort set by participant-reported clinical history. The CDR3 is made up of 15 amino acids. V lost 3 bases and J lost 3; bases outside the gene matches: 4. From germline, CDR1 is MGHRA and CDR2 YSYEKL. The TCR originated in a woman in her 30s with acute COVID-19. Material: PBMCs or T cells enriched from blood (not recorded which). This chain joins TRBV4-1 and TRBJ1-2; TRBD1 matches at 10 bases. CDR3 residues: CASSHRTGGDYGYTF. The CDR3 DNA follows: TGCGCCAGCAGCCACAGGACAGGGGGAGACTATGGCTACACCTTC.